This passage covers 19 T cell receptor beta chains from one sample sequenced in a study of blood T cells in healthy people across ages. It was with a sample-barcoded 5' primer and a J-beta primer mix that a second PCR of roughly 7 to 12 cycles was run. In TCRdb, the 5' RACE reads were re-called with MiXCR into one record per CDR3 protein. The sample holds more than 1.4 million distinct CDR3 sequences, approximately 40% seen once. Sequenced sample: blood. The source of these receptors is a young woman in good health.

The chain employs TRBV14 and TRBJ2-7; D may be TRBD1 (6 bases). The CDR3 covers 15 residues. CDR1 is SGHDN and CDR2 is FVKESK in the germline V gene. V dropped 5 bases and J dropped 2 bases, with 16 bases sitting between them. The CDR3 here is CASSKRTVGAYEQYF. The CDR3 DNA reads TGTGCCAGCAGCAAGAGGACAGTAGGGGCCTACGAGCAGTACTTC.

The sample holds a few counts of this clonotype. The V call is TRBV20-1, the J call TRBJ2-5; 12 bases line up with TRBD2. The end of the DNA aligns better with TRBJ2-7, so the J call may be wrong. This CDR3 spans 15 amino acids. Germline V gives CDR1 DFQATT, CDR2 SNEGSKA (reference sequence). In nucleotides, the CDR3 is TGCAGTGCTCCCCTTCGACTAGCGGGAGACAGCGAGCAGTACTTC. This translates into CSAPLRLAGDSEQYF.

This clonotype was seen only a few times. This chain joins TRBV7-9 and TRBJ1-2, with a possible D match to TRBD1 (5 bases). The CDR3 runs 16 residues. The ends were cut back, 0 bases at V and 0 bases at J, with 11 bases in the middle. From germline, CDR1 is SEHNR and CDR2 FQNEAQ (reference sequence). The CDR3 loop reads CASSLAGTTSNYGYTF. The CDR3 nucleotides are TGTGCCAGCAGCTTAGCGGGGACCACCTCTAACTATGGCTACACCTTC.

The rearrangement joins TRBV5-1 to TRBJ2-1, with a possible D match to TRBD2 (5 bases). CDR3 size: 15 residues. The V end was cut by 0 bases, the J end by 7 bases, with 14 bases between. Germline CDR1 reads SGHRS; CDR2 reads YFSETQ. CDR3 nucleotide sequence: TGCGCCAGCAGCTTGGTAGCGAGCTCCGCGAATGAGCAGTTCTTC. It is translated as CASSLVASSANEQFF.

In this sample, this clonotype turned up once. This may stem from a read error, because a much larger clone lies one nucleotide away. The chain is built from TRBV2 and TRBJ2-1, with a tentative D call TRBD2 (6 bases). In germline, CDR1 is SNHLY, CDR2 FYNNEI. The CDR3 loop spans 13 amino acids. This chain's CDR3 is CACSGRSNNEQFF. The CDR3 DNA reads as TGTGCCTGCAGTGGGAGGTCGAACAATGAGCAGTTCTTC.

The chain has TRBV29-1 and TRBJ1-2; D gene uncertain. This CDR3 is built from 12 residues. Germline assignment: CDR1 SQVTM and CDR2 ANQGSEA. V lost 7 bases and J lost 5, with 14 bases in between. The CDR3 DNA sequence: TGCAGCGGGTCGGACGGCGAATATGGCTACACCTTC. As protein: CSGSDGEYGYTF.

CDR3 protein: CASTEGGETQNIQYF. For the CDR3, the DNA is TGTGCCAGCACCGAAGGTGGGGAAACCCAAAACATTCAGTACTTC. V is TRBV6-1 and J is TRBJ2-4; D not certain. The CDR3 covers 15 residues. In germline, CDR1 is MNHNS, CDR2 SASEGT. Trimming took off 7 bases at V and 5 bases at J, with 18 bases between the two ends.

The chain carries TRBV20-1 and TRBJ2-7; a weak D match, TRBD2 (7 bases). The ends were cut back, 6 bases at V and 6 bases at J, with 21 bases in the middle. Germline V gene sequence: CDR1 DFQATT, CDR2 SNEGSKA (reference sequence). This CDR3 is built from 14 residues. CDR3 DNA: TGCAGTGCCCCTAGGGGGGGGATAGTCGGCGAGCAGTACTTC. Amino acids: CSAPRGGIVGEQYF.

This clonotype has just a few counts. The J gene is TRBJ2-5, the V gene TRBV6-1; D call uncertain. Per germline, CDR1 MNHNS and CDR2 SASEGT. CDR3 length equals 11 residues. Deletions cut 6 bases from V and 4 bases from J, with 6 bases between. CDR3 residues: CASRFGETQYF. The DNA of the CDR3 is TGTGCCAGCAGGTTTGGAGAGACCCAGTACTTC.

The chain recombines TRBV10-3 with TRBJ2-1; 8 bases agree with TRBD2. CDR1 and CDR2 from the germline V gene are ENHRY and SYGVKD. After removal of 7 bases from V and 2 bases from J, the junction contained 7 bases not matched to a gene. There are 15 residues in the CDR3. CDR3: CAITDSGGAYNEQFF. The CDR3 DNA is TGTGCCATCACCGACTCGGGGGGGGCCTACAATGAGCAGTTCTTC.

This chain uses TRBV25-1 with TRBJ1-2, with TRBD1 matching 8 bases. Germline values: CDR1 MGHDK, CDR2 SYGVNS. Trimming at V came to 3 bases and at J to 4 bases, leaving 10 bases not matched to a gene. The CDR3 consists of 16 residues. DNA for the CDR3: TGTGCCAGCAGTGACCGACCGACAGGGGCGGGCTATGGCTACACCTTC. Amino acids: CASSDRPTGAGYGYTF.

This clonotype was seen a few times. V and J are TRBV6-2 or TRBV6-3 and TRBJ2-5; 9 positions match TRBD2. The germline CDR1 and CDR2 sequences are MNHEY and SVGEGT. Losses at the gene ends were 2 bases for V and 1 base for J; bases not matched to a gene: 2. This CDR3 has 15 amino acids. For the CDR3, the DNA is TGTGCCAGCAGTTACCTAGCGGGACCCCAAGAGACCCAGTACTTC. Translating it yields CASSYLAGPQETQYF.

CDR3 amino acids: CASSLEAGGKLFF. In DNA form, the CDR3 reads TGTGCCAGCAGCTTAGAGGCCGGGGGGAAACTGTTTTTT. The chain links TRBV7-7 to TRBJ1-4, with TRBD1 as a possible D gene (5 bases). V dropped 1 base and J dropped 11 bases, with 11 bases sitting between them. The CDR3 loop spans 13 amino acids. Germline assignment: CDR1 SSHAT and CDR2 FNYEAQ (reference sequence).

The chain recombines TRBV30 with TRBJ2-3; D is unclear. CDR3 size: 12 residues. Trimming took 7 bases from V and 2 from J, leaving 10 bases between them. The germline V gene encodes CDR1 GTSNPN and CDR2 SVGIG (reference sequence). CDR3 DNA: TGTGCCTATCGTGGGCTCACAGATACGCAGTATTTT. Protein product: CAYRGLTDTQYF.

Comment on this clonotype: The junction differs from germline at one of its ends, possibly a read error. The chain recombines TRBV12-3 or TRBV12-4 with TRBJ1-2, with D maybe TRBD1 (5 bases). This CDR3 region has 15 residues. DNA for the CDR3: TGTGCCGGCAGTTCCCCACAACAGGCGGTATATGGCTACACCTTC. It is translated as CAGSSPQQAVYGYTF.

The V and J genes are TRBV5-1 and TRBJ2-4, with 11 bases identical to TRBD2. The ends lost 0 bases at V and 0 bases at J; junction bases unmatched: 5. CDR1 is SGHRS, CDR2 YFSETQ, per germline. There are 18 residues in the CDR3. CDR3 nucleotides: TGCGCCAGCAGCTTGGGTACTAGCGGGAGTTCAGCCAAAAACATTCAGTACTTC. Translating gives CASSLGTSGSSAKNIQYF.

With respect to this clonotype: A read error is possible here, since a much larger clone lies one base away. V gene TRBV4-2 combines with J gene TRBJ2-7; D ambiguous. Germline CDR1 is LGHNA and CDR2 is YNFKEQ. The CDR3 consists of 13 residues. Trimming left V 0 bases short and J 0 bases short, with 3 bases between. The CDR3 reads CASSQEPSYEQYF. CDR3 DNA: TGTGCCAGCAGCCAAGAACCCTCCTACGAGCAGTACTTC.

This sequence joins TRBV27 and TRBJ2-5, with 8 bases aligning to TRBD1. Germline trimming cut 3 bases from V and 5 bases from J; bases unmatched to any gene: 5. The CDR3 is made up of 14 amino acids. The germline gives CDR1 MNHEY, CDR2 SMNVEV (reference sequence). This chain's CDR3 is CASSFDRGRETQYF. DNA for the CDR3: TGTGCCAGCAGTTTCGACAGGGGCCGCGAGACCCAGTACTTC.

The rearrangement joins TRBV15 to TRBJ2-4; the D is unclear. Matching the DNA end better, TRBJ2-7 makes the J call doubtful. Germline values: CDR1 LNHNV, CDR2 YYDKDF (reference sequence). This CDR3 is 15 amino acids long. The CDR3 is CATSRRFQAVGEQYF. Written as DNA, the CDR3 is TGTGCCACCAGCAGAAGGTTCCAGGCGGTTGGCGAGCAGTACTTC.